This TCR beta chain appears in the sequencing data of a study of blood T cells in healthy people across ages. A second PCR, run for about 7 to 11 cycles, used a sample-barcoded 5' primer plus a J-beta primer mix. MiXCR, applied by TCRdb to the 5' RACE reads, yields one record per CDR3 protein. This sample has about 630,000 distinct CDR3 sequences, with approximately 21% found just once. This CDR3 region has 13 residues. Germline CDR1 reads MNHEY; CDR2 reads SVGEGT. Sequences were obtained from blood. The chain combines TRBV6-2 or TRBV6-3 with TRBJ2-5; the D gene could be TRBD1 or TRBD2 (5 bases each). With the DNA end fitting TRBJ2-1 better, the J assignment may be wrong. This receptor was identified in a man aged 70 or older in good health. The CDR3 loop is CASSSGTDNEQFF. DNA of the CDR3: TGTGCCAGCAGTTCCGGGACGGACAATGAGCAGTTCTTC.